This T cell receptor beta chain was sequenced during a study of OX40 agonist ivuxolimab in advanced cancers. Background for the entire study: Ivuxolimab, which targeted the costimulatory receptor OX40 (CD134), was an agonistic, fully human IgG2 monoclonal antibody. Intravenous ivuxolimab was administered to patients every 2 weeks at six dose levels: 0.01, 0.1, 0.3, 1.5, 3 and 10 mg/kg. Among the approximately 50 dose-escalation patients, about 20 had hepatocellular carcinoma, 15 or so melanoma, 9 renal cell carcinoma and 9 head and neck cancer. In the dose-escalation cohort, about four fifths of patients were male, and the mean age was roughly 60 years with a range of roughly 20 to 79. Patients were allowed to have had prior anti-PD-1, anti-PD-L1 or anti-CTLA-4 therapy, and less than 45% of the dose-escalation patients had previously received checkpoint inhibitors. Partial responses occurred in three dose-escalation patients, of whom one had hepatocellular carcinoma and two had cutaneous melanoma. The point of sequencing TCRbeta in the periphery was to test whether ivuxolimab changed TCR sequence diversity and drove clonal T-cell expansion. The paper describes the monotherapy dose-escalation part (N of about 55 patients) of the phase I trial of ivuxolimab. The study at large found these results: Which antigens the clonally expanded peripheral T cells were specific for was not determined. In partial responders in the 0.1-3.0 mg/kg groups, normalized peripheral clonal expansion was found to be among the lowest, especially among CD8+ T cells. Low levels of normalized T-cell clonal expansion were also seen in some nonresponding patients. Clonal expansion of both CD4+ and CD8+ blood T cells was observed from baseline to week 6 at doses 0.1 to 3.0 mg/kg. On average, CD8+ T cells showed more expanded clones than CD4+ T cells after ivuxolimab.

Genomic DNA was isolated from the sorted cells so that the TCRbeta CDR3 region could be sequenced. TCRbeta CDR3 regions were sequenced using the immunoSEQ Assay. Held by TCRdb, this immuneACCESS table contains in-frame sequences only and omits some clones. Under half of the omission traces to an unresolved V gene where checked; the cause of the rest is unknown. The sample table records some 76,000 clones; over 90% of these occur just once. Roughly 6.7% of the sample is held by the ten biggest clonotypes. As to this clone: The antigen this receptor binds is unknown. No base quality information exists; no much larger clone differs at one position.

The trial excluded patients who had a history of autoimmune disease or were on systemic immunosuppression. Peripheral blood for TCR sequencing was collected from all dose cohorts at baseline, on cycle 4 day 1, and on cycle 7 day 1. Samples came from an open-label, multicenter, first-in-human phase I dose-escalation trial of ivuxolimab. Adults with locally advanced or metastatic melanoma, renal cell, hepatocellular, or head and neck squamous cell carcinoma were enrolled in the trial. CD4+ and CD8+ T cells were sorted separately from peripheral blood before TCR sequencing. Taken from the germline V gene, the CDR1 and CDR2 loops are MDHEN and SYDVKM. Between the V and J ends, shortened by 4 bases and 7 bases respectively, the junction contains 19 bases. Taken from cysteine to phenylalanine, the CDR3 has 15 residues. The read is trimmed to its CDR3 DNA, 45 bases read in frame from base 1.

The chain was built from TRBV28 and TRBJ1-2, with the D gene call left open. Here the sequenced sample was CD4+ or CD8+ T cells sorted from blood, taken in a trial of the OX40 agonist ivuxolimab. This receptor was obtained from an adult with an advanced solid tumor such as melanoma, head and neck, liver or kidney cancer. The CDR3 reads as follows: CASSSATAELSGYTF. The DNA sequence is TGTGCCAGCAGTTCTGCCACGGCGGAGTTATCTGGCTACACCTTC.